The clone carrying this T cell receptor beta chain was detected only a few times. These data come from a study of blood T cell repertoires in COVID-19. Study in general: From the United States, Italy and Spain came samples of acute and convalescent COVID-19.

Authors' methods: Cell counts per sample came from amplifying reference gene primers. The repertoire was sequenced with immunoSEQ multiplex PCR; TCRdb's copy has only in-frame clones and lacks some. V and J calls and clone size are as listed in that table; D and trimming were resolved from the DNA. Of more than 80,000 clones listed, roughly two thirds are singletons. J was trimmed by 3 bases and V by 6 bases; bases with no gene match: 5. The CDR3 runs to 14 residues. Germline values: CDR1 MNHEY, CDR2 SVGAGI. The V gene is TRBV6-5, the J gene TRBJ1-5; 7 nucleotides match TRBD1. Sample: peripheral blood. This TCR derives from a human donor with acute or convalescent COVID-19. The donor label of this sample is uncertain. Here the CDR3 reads CASSRTGYNQPQHF. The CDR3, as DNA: TGTGCCAGCAGCCGGACAGGTTACAATCAGCCCCAGCATTTT.